This T cell receptor beta chain comes out of a study of blood T cell repertoires in COVID-19. Individuals drawn from around 25 US areas were about 18 to 90 years old. This CDR3 comprises 14 residues. Trimming cost V 5 bases and J 2 bases, with 13 bases left between them. Germline CDR1 LNHDA, CDR2 SQIVND (reference sequence). Sequencing was performed with immunoSEQ multiplex PCR; in TCRdb, only in-frame clones are kept and a portion is missing. The sample lists some 200,000 clones, around four fifths occurring once. This chain joins TRBV19 and TRBJ2-7; tentatively, D is TRBD1 (6 bases). The TCR originated in a man in his forties or fifties who had recovered from COVID-19. Sequenced input: PBMCs or T cells enriched from blood (not recorded which). CDR3 DNA sequence: TGTGCCAGTAGTGTAACAGGGCGCACCTACGAGCAGTACTTC. This gives the protein CASSVTGRTYEQYF.